These 26 T cell receptor beta chains came from one sample sequenced in a study of blood T cell repertoires in COVID-19. The data were produced by immunoSEQ multiplex PCR, yet TCRdb's version contains in-frame clones alone and is incomplete. The sample has some 270,000 clones; around 87% are singletons. Material for sequencing was peripheral blood. Receptors were obtained from a woman between 55 and 75 years old with COVID-19, enrolled during active disease.

The genes are TRBV5-5 and TRBJ1-2, with TRBD1 as a possible D gene (5 bases). In germline, CDR1 is SGHKS, CDR2 YYEKEE (reference sequence). CDR3 size: 14 residues. V was shortened by 7 bases and J by 4 bases, with 17 bases between the two germline ends. The CDR3 DNA sequence: TGTGCCAGCCGCCGAACCGGGGGGACCTATGGCTACACCTTC. Translating it yields CASRRTGGTYGYTF.

This chain uses TRBV19 with TRBJ1-2; possibly TRBD1 for D (5 bases). The CDR3 sequence is 14 residues long. V gave up 4 bases and J gave up 2 bases, with 11 bases separating them. From germline, CDR1 is LNHDA and CDR2 SQIVND (reference sequence). CDR3 coding DNA: TGTGCCAGTAGTAATTTGGGGGGAAACTATGGCTACACCTTC. Its translation is CASSNLGGNYGYTF. Variable domain in full (rest from reference TRBV19 and TRBJ1-2): DGGITQSPKYLFRKEGQNVTLSCEQNLNHDAMYWYRQDPGQGLRLIYYSQIVNDFQKGDIAEGYSVSREKKESFPLTVTSAQKNPTAFYLCASSNLGGNYGYTFGSGTRLTVV.

V is TRBV18 and J is TRBJ2-7; maybe TRBD1 (6 bases). This CDR3 region has 18 residues. V lost 0 bases, J lost 0 bases, and 18 bases lay in between. The germline V gene encodes CDR1 KGHSH and CDR2 LQKENI. CDR3 nucleotide sequence: TGTGCCAGCTCACCACCTAATAACGGACAGCTTGACTCCTACGAGCAGTACTTC. Translation gives CASSPPNNGQLDSYEQYF.

The V call is TRBV19, the J call TRBJ1-4; 8 nucleotides align to TRBD1. In germline, CDR1 is LNHDA, CDR2 SQIVND (reference sequence). The CDR3 is 15 amino acids. The ends lost 7 bases at V and 4 bases at J; junction bases unmatched: 8. The CDR3 region has the DNA TGTGCCAGTACTCCTCAGGGGGCCCTTAATGAAAAACTGTTTTTT. Its protein is CASTPQGALNEKLFF.

This clone came up a few times. The chain carries TRBV30 and TRBJ1-2, with D uncertain. Germline CDR1 is GTSNPN and CDR2 is SVGIG (reference sequence). V lost 2 bases and J lost 2, with 9 bases in between. The CDR3 is made up of 13 amino acids. The CDR3 spells CAWSRTDNYGYTF. CDR3 DNA: TGTGCCTGGAGTAGAACAGACAACTATGGCTACACCTTC.

The J gene is TRBJ1-2, the V gene TRBV7-2; D unclear. The CDR3 is 14 amino acids. The V end lost 1 base, the J end lost 6 bases, and 12 bases lay between the germline ends. Per germline, CDR1 SGHTA and CDR2 FQGNSA. DNA of the CDR3: TGTGCCAGCAGCTTAGTAGTGACAAATAATGGCTACACCTTC. It yields the protein CASSLVVTNNGYTF.

J is TRBJ2-1 and V is TRBV18; no reliable D call. Germline V CDR1 and CDR2: KGHSH, LQKENI. The CDR3 contains 12 residues. The V gene lost 4 bases and the J gene lost 10 bases, with 11 bases spanning the gap. As DNA, the CDR3 is TGTGCCAGCTCACTTAGTGAAATCGAGCAGTTCTTC. Its translation: CASSLSEIEQFF.

This clone has only one observation. The chain employs TRBV4-1 and TRBJ2-5; a possible D gene is TRBD2 (6 bases). The ends were cut back, 3 bases at V and 5 bases at J, with 16 bases in the middle. CDR1 is MGHRA and CDR2 is YSYEKL in the germline V gene. The CDR3 length is 15 residues. The CDR3 spells CASSQRDSGMETQYF. Written as DNA, the CDR3 is TGCGCCAGCAGCCAGAGGGACTCAGGGATGGAGACCCAGTACTTC.

The rearrangement uses TRBV5-1 and TRBJ2-1; the match to TRBD1 covers 9 bases. Per germline, CDR1 SGHRS and CDR2 YFSETQ. The CDR3 has 14 residues. The trim removed 7 bases at V and 5 bases at J, leaving 7 bases unmatched. CDR3 nucleotides: TGCGCCAGCGGAACCGGGACAGGGAACAATGAGCAGTTCTTC. This codes for CASGTGTGNNEQFF.

CDR3 nucleotides: TGCGCCAGCAGCTTGAGTCTAGCGAACACCGGGGAGCTGTTTTTT. It encodes CASSLSLANTGELFF. This chain links TRBV5-1 with TRBJ2-2; D gene unclear. Germline V gene data show CDR1 as SGHRS and CDR2 as YFSETQ. Between the trimmed V and J ends, which lost 1 base and 0 bases, there was a span of 7 bases. The CDR3 is made up of 15 amino acids.

The chain is built from TRBV6-2 or TRBV6-3 and TRBJ1-1; 7 bases match TRBD1. The V gene end was trimmed by 5 bases and the J gene end by 0 bases; junction bases not matched to a gene: 3. CDR3 length: 14 residues. Germline V CDR1 and CDR2: MNHEY, SVGEGT. The CDR3 region is CASSIGQVNTEAFF. The CDR3 coding sequence is TGTGCCAGCAGTATAGGACAGGTGAACACTGAAGCTTTCTTT.

This chain connects TRBV3-1 (or the pseudogene TRBV3-2) to TRBJ1-2; TRBD1 matches 7 bases. The germline V gene encodes CDR1 LGHDT and CDR2 YNNKEL (reference sequence). The trim removed 6 bases at V and 8 bases at J, leaving 12 bases unmatched. The length of the CDR3 is 14 residues. This CDR3 reads CASSLIDRDQGYTF. The CDR3 DNA reads TGTGCCAGCAGTCTGATCGACAGGGATCAAGGCTACACCTTC.

This clone was seen only a few times. The J gene is TRBJ1-2, the V gene TRBV3-1 (or the pseudogene TRBV3-2); 10 positions match TRBD1. Germline CDR1 and CDR2: LGHDT and YNNKEL (reference sequence). The CDR3 has 14 residues. The V segment lost 1 base and the J segment 4 bases; nucleotides outside the gene matches: 0. The CDR3 DNA reads TGTGCCAGCAGCCAAGGGACAGGGGGCTATGGCTACACCTTC. This sequence encodes CASSQGTGGYGYTF.

This clone was observed a single time. The chain uses TRBV7-2 and TRBJ2-7; 12 positions agree with TRBD2. In germline, CDR1 is SGHTA, CDR2 FQGNSA. The CDR3 loop spans 16 amino acids. V shed 4 bases and J 6 bases; nucleotides not matched to a gene: 10. The CDR3 is CASSSPRLAGDLEQYF. In nucleotides, the CDR3 is TGTGCCAGCAGCTCCCCGCGACTAGCGGGGGACCTCGAGCAGTACTTC.

This chain connects TRBV15 to TRBJ2-1, with a weak D call TRBD1 (6 bases). V was shortened by 4 bases and J by 8 bases, with 9 bases between the two germline ends. Germline assignment: CDR1 LNHNV and CDR2 YYDKDF (reference sequence). This CDR3 spans 12 amino acids. The CDR3 bases are TGTGCCACCAGCACACAGGGCGATGAGCAGTTCTTC. It encodes CATSTQGDEQFF. The variable domain in full, with the rest retrieved from reference TRBV15 and TRBJ2-1, is DAMVIQNPRYQVTQFGKPVTLSCSQTLNHNVMYWYQQKSSQAPKLLFHYYDKDFNNEADTPDNFQSRRPNTSFCFLDIRSPGLGDTAMYLCATSTQGDEQFFGPGTRLTVL.

The V and J genes are TRBV9 and TRBJ2-1; the match to TRBD1 covers 7 bases. This CDR3 contains 15 residues. Germline V gives CDR1 SGDLS, CDR2 YYNGEE. V lost 2 bases and J lost 8; bases outside the gene matches: 10. The CDR3 protein is CASSVGATGFDEQFF. The CDR3 nucleotides are TGTGCCAGCAGCGTGGGCGCGACAGGGTTCGATGAGCAGTTCTTC. The full variable domain, in which reference TRBV9 and TRBJ2-1 provide the parts outside the CDR3, is DSGVTQTPKHLITATGQRVTLRCSPRSGDLSVYWYQQSLDQGLQFLIQYYNGEERAKGNILERFSAQQFPDLHSELNLSSLELGDSALYFCASSVGATGFDEQFFGPGTRLTVL.

This clone was seen a few times. Written as DNA, the CDR3 is TGTGCCAGTAATCGGGACAGGAATCGGATCACTGAAGCTTTCTTT. This codes for CASNRDRNRITEAFF. The chain employs TRBV6-5 and TRBJ1-1; 8 bases agree with TRBD1. Germline CDR1 and CDR2: MNHEY and SVGAGI. The CDR3 extends over 15 amino acids. V shed 9 bases and J 4 bases; nucleotides not matched to a gene: 13.

This chain uses TRBV3-1 (or the pseudogene TRBV3-2) with TRBJ1-2; TRBD1 might be the D (5 bases). Per the germline V gene, CDR1 is LGHDT and CDR2 is YNNKEL (reference sequence). V was shortened by 1 base and J by 3 bases, with 15 bases between the two germline ends. The CDR3 consists of 16 residues. The CDR3 nucleotides are TGTGCCAGCAGCCAAGGCGGGGCCCCTCGGGACTATGGCTACACCTTC. Protein sequence: CASSQGGAPRDYGYTF.

This rearrangement joins TRBV25-1 to TRBJ2-2; 8 bases fit TRBD1. CDR1 is MGHDK and CDR2 is SYGVNS in the germline V gene. This CDR3 comprises 16 residues. With 5 bases clipped from V and 1 base from J, the junction kept 6 bases outside the gene matches. In DNA form, the CDR3 reads TGTGCCAGCAGTTACCGCGGGACAGGGAACACCGGGGAGCTGTTTTTT. This encodes CASSYRGTGNTGELFF.

V usage is TRBV4-3 and J usage is TRBJ2-5; TRBD2 agrees at 13 bases. The V and J ends lost 2 bases and 5 bases, in that order; junction bases with no gene match: 5. The V gene's germline CDR1 is LGHNA and CDR2 YSLEER. This CDR3 spans 16 amino acids. CDR3 nucleotides: TGCGCCAGCAGCCAATCGTGGACTAGCGGGGGCGAGACCCAGTACTTC. Protein sequence: CASSQSWTSGGETQYF.

This clone was observed a single time. The chain has TRBV6-5 and TRBJ1-2; D unresolved. Deletions cut 1 base from V and 4 bases from J, with 13 bases between. The CDR3 totals 15 residues. Per the germline V gene, CDR1 is MNHEY and CDR2 is SVGAGI. The CDR3 loop is CASSYYQRPVYGYTF. The DNA of the CDR3 is TGTGCCAGCAGTTACTACCAGCGTCCAGTCTATGGCTACACCTTC.

With regard to this clone: At one end the junction does not follow the germline gene, possibly because of a read error. The chain employs TRBV5-5 and TRBJ1-5, with 10 bases that match TRBD1. Per germline, CDR1 SGHKS and CDR2 YYEKEE (reference sequence). The CDR3 is 16 amino acids. The CDR3 DNA sequence: TGTGCCAGCAGCCAGGTGTCGACAGGGGGCAAACAGCCCCAGCATTTT. Protein sequence: CASSQVSTGGKQPQHF.

This rearrangement joins TRBV18 to TRBJ2-1, with D possibly matching TRBD2 (5 bases). From germline, CDR1 is KGHSH and CDR2 LQKENI. The V end was cut by 6 bases, the J end by 0 bases, with 18 bases between. The CDR3 totals 17 residues. The CDR3 bases are TGTGCCAGCTCGGGAGAAAGAGGGTCCACCTCCTACAATGAGCAGTTCTTC. It specifies CASSGERGSTSYNEQFF.

The V and J genes are TRBV5-1 and TRBJ2-7; 16 bases match TRBD2. The CDR3 is made up of 19 amino acids. V trimming: 5 bases; J trimming: 7 bases; junction bases outside the gene matches: 18. Germline V gives CDR1 SGHRS, CDR2 YFSETQ. The DNA of the CDR3 is TGCGCCAGCAGGGACCCGGGACTAGCGGGGGGGCGCTCAGACCGGGAGCAGTACTTC. It translates to CASRDPGLAGGRSDREQYF.

The V gene is TRBV7-9, the J gene TRBJ1-1; no reliable D call. The CDR3 contains 14 residues. Trimming pared 3 bases from V and 5 bases from J, leaving 13 bases between. The V gene's germline CDR1 is SEHNR and CDR2 FQNEAQ (reference sequence). CDR3 sequence reads: CASSLATGSTEAFF. The CDR3 DNA reads as TGTGCCAGCAGCTTGGCGACGGGGAGTACTGAAGCTTTCTTT.

The V call is TRBV5-6, the J call TRBJ1-1, with D perhaps matching TRBD1 (5 bases). CDR1 and CDR2 from the germline V gene are SGHDT and YYEEEE. V lost 5 bases and J lost 2, with 16 bases in between. CDR3 length equals 15 residues. Here the CDR3 reads CASSFQTDSNTEAFF. The CDR3 region has the DNA TGTGCCAGCAGTTTTCAGACAGACTCCAACACTGAAGCTTTCTTT.